The 8 T cell receptor beta chains in this list originate from one sample, sequenced in a study of blood T cell repertoires in COVID-19 (dated by TCRdb to between 2020 and 2021). Library preparation was by the immunoSEQ multiplex PCR assay. TCRdb mirrors the immuneACCESS table, restricted to in-frame sequences. Some clones are absent from its copies; in checked studies, under half trace to an unresolved V gene, and the reason for the others is unknown. The sample table contains hundreds of thousands of clones; only one count was recorded for approximately 90% of them. The top ten hold under 0.3% of the sample. Material: peripheral blood. These receptors originate from a woman younger than 35 with acute or convalescent COVID-19.

Only a few counts were recorded for this clone. This chain connects TRBV9 to TRBJ1-5, with 9 bases matching TRBD1. Germline trimming cut 9 bases from V and 0 bases from J; bases unmatched to any gene: 13. Germline CDR1 and CDR2: SGDLS and YYNGEE. The CDR3 runs 17 residues. The CDR3 protein is CATPARTGVYSNQPQHF. Here the CDR3 DNA reads TGTGCCACCCCGGCTCGGACAGGGGTTTATAGCAATCAGCCCCAGCATTTT.

This chain joins TRBV4-3 and TRBJ2-3; the D is unclear. V shed 4 bases and J shed 3 bases, with 8 bases lying between them. CDR1 LGHNA and CDR2 YSLEER come from the germline V gene. The CDR3 is made up of 13 amino acids. DNA of the CDR3: TGCGCCAGCAGCCCGCGACTTACAGATACGCAGTATTTT. Amino acids: CASSPRLTDTQYF.

This clone has a handful of counts. The chain joins TRBV5-4 to TRBJ1-2; TRBD1 matches 9 bases. This CDR3 has 13 residues. The germline gives CDR1 SGHNT, CDR2 YYREEE (reference sequence). The junction had 4 bases not matched to a gene; V was cut back by 3 bases and J by 7 bases. CDR3 DNA sequence: TGTGCCAGCAGCTGGGACAGGGATAGTGGCTACACCTTC. Translating it yields CASSWDRDSGYTF.

The chain employs TRBV15 and TRBJ1-1, with TRBD1 identical over 9 bases. The CDR3 is 18 amino acids. V shed 0 bases, J shed 5 bases, and the junction held 13 bases outside the gene matches. CDR1 is LNHNV, CDR2 YYDKDF, per germline (reference sequence). The CDR3 region is CATSRDQIEQGAWTEAFF. CDR3 DNA sequence: TGTGCCACCAGCAGAGACCAAATAGAACAGGGGGCTTGGACTGAAGCTTTCTTT.

The chain employs TRBV27 and TRBJ2-3; TRBD1 matches at 9 bases. The germline CDR1 and CDR2 sequences are MNHEY and SMNVEV (reference sequence). The CDR3 contains 19 residues. V shed 5 bases, J shed 0 bases, and the junction held 15 bases outside the gene matches. CDR3 nucleotides: TGTGCCAGCAGTAACACGGGACAGGGTTGGGGGTCTAGCACAGATACGCAGTATTTT. Its translation: CASSNTGQGWGSSTDTQYF.

V usage is TRBV24-1 and J usage is TRBJ1-4; 7 positions match TRBD1. There are 15 residues in the CDR3. Germline-derived CDR1 and CDR2 are KGHDR and SFDVKD. After removal of 3 bases from V and 7 bases from J, the junction contained 7 bases not matched to a gene. The CDR3: CATSDRGRGVEKLFF. The CDR3 DNA reads TGTGCCACCAGTGATCGCGGCAGGGGGGTTGAAAAACTGTTTTTT.

This chain joins TRBV19 and TRBJ1-5; D is perhaps TRBD1 (6 bases). The CDR3 is made up of 15 amino acids. V was trimmed by 3 bases and J by 6 bases, leaving 15 bases between them. The germline V gene encodes CDR1 LNHDA and CDR2 SQIVND (reference sequence). The CDR3, as DNA: TGTGCCAGTAGTATGGCCCACAGGGTTGGTCAGCCCCAGCATTTT. Protein product: CASSMAHRVGQPQHF.

V and J are TRBV21-1 and TRBJ1-1; TRBD1, as called in the table, went unchecked against the DNA. TRBV21-1 has pseudogene status. CDR3 length equals 15 residues. CDR3 nucleotide sequence: TGTGCCAGCACCCAACAGGGGTCGGGAAGCACTGAAGCTTTCTTT. This sequence encodes CASTQQGSGSTEAFF.